These 14 T cell receptor beta chains were all obtained from the same sample, sequenced in a study of patients and donors after allogeneic stem cell transplantation. One entry per CDR3 protein, called by TCRdb with MiXCR from the RT-PCR reads. The data show 920,000 or so distinct CDR3 sequences, about 20% seen once. The sample taken for sequencing was blood, either unsorted or a sorted T cell fraction (not recorded which). These receptors were obtained from a human donor who was either an allogeneic HSCT recipient or a stem cell or donor lymphocyte infusion donor (not recorded which). It is not recorded whose cells these are; they may come from a transplant donor.

This clonotype occurred a few times. The rearrangement uses TRBV6-1 and TRBJ2-3; tentative D call: TRBD1 (5 bases). This CDR3 is 14 amino acids long. The germline gives CDR1 MNHNS, CDR2 SASEGT. The V and J ends lost 2 bases and 1 base respectively, with 7 bases between them. CDR3 sequence: CASSEQGGTDTQYF. CDR3 DNA sequence: TGTGCCAGCAGTGAACAGGGTGGCACAGATACGCAGTATTTT.

The V and J genes are TRBV28 and TRBJ2-3; 8 bases fit TRBD2. The CDR3 runs 14 residues. The V gene end was trimmed by 10 bases and the J gene end by 5 bases; junction bases not matched to a gene: 11. CDR1 is MDHEN, CDR2 SYDVKM, per germline. DNA for the CDR3: TGTGCCACGGCTAGGAGCGGGAGTCTAGATACGCAGTATTTT. Residues: CATARSGSLDTQYF.

The rearrangement links TRBV6-5 to TRBJ2-1; the D call may be TRBD1 or TRBD2 (6 bases each). Trimming removed 4 bases at V and 6 bases at J, with 22 bases between. CDR3 size: 17 residues. CDR1 is MNHEY, CDR2 SVGAGI, per germline. DNA for the CDR3: TGTGCCAGCAGTTCCATCGGGGGCCTAAATCTCGTCAATGAGCAGTTCTTC. Encoded protein: CASSSIGGLNLVNEQFF.

A few counts support this clonotype. The chain joins TRBV5-1 to TRBJ2-1; unclear D gene. Germline V lookup: CDR1 SGHRS, CDR2 YFSETQ. CDR3 length equals 16 residues. V was clipped by 5 bases and J by 0 bases, with 15 bases between them. The CDR3 DNA follows: TGCGCCAGCAGTTATGACTCGATGAGCTCCTACAATGAGCAGTTCTTC. Translated: CASSYDSMSSYNEQFF.

The chain joins TRBV5-1 to TRBJ1-1; weak D call: TRBD1 (6 bases). Looked up from germline, CDR1 is SGHRS and CDR2 is YFSETQ. The V end lost 1 base, the J end lost 2 bases, and 24 bases lay between the germline ends. CDR3 length: 19 amino acids. The CDR3 nucleotides read TGCGCCAGCAGCTTGAGGGGAGGGGGGTACAGGCCCGGAAACACTGAAGCTTTCTTT. Its protein is CASSLRGGGYRPGNTEAFF. The full variable domain, in which reference TRBV5-1 and TRBJ1-1 provide the parts outside the CDR3, is KAGVTQTPRYLIKTRGQQVTLSCSPISGHRSVSWYQQTPGQGLQFLFEYFSETQRNKGNFPGRFSGRQFSNSRSEMNVSTLELGDSALYLCASSLRGGGYRPGNTEAFFGQGTRLTVV.

This chain uses TRBV20-1 with TRBJ1-1; weak D call: TRBD1 (6 bases). V was trimmed by 5 bases and J by 1 base, leaving 17 bases between them. Germline CDR1 and CDR2: DFQATT and SNEGSKA (reference sequence). The CDR3 is 15 amino acids. CDR3 protein: CSARGGGRRNTEAFF. The CDR3, as DNA: TGCAGTGCTCGTGGGGGGGGCAGGCGGAACACTGAAGCTTTCTTT.

This clonotype has a handful of counts. This chain joins TRBV24-1 and TRBJ2-3; TRBD2 might be the D (7 bases). Per germline, CDR1 KGHDR and CDR2 SFDVKD. This CDR3 has 16 residues. V gave up 3 bases and J gave up 6 bases, with 18 bases separating them. CDR3 residues: CATSDPLGGAIDTQYF. DNA for the CDR3: TGTGCCACCAGTGATCCCCTGGGGGGGGCGATCGATACGCAGTATTTT.

This clonotype was detected only a few times. V usage is TRBV6-1 and J usage is TRBJ2-7; perhaps TRBD1 as D (6 bases). V lost 8 bases and J 5 bases, leaving 13 bases between the germline ends. The CDR3 spans 12 residues. Germline CDR1 reads MNHNS; CDR2 reads SASEGT. CDR3 bases: TGTGCCAGCCTCCGCCAGGGGAACGAGCAGTACTTC. This sequence encodes CASLRQGNEQYF.

The CDR3, as DNA: TGCGCCAGCAGCCAGGCAGGGGGTAATTCACCCCTCCACTTT. This codes for CASSQAGGNSPLHF. V gene TRBV4-1 combines with J gene TRBJ1-6; 7 nucleotides align to TRBD1. J lost 6 bases, V lost 3 bases, and 2 bases had no gene match. The CDR3 has 14 amino acids. In germline, CDR1 is MGHRA, CDR2 YSYEKL.

This clonotype was found a few times. This chain joins TRBV15 and TRBJ2-7; the D is unclear. Germline V lookup: CDR1 LNHNV, CDR2 YYDKDF (reference sequence). The CDR3 totals 13 residues. Deletions cut 9 bases from V and 3 bases from J, with 15 bases between. The CDR3 is CATALVLNYEQYF. The CDR3, as DNA: TGTGCCACAGCTTTGGTCCTAAACTACGAGCAGTACTTC.

In its sample, this clonotype was seen a few times. The J gene is TRBJ2-1, the V gene TRBV6-2 or TRBV6-3, with 15 nucleotides matching TRBD2. The CDR3 spans 18 residues. Per the germline V gene, CDR1 is MNHEY and CDR2 is SVGEGT. Unmatched junction bases numbered 9, after V lost 2 bases and J lost 7 bases. CDR3: CASSYPSGLAGGRNEQFF. For the CDR3, the DNA is TGTGCCAGCAGTTACCCTTCCGGACTAGCGGGGGGGAGGAATGAGCAGTTCTTC.

V is TRBV6-2 or TRBV6-3 and J is TRBJ2-6; D unclear. Germline CDR1 reads MNHEY; CDR2 reads SVGEGT. The CDR3 consists of 19 residues. Trimming cost V 2 bases and J 0 bases, with 17 bases left between them. The CDR3 DNA sequence: TGTGCCAGCAGTTACACTGGTTTCCGCAGGTACTCTGGGGCCAACGTCCTGACTTTC. Protein: CASSYTGFRRYSGANVLTF.

V usage is TRBV20-1 and J usage is TRBJ2-5, with TRBD2 identical over 11 bases. The CDR3 sequence is 15 residues long. Germline values: CDR1 DFQATT, CDR2 SNEGSKA (reference sequence). Germline trimming cut 4 bases from V and 1 base from J; bases unmatched to any gene: 5. CDR3 protein: CSAISGGAPQETQYF. In DNA form, the CDR3 reads TGCAGTGCTATTAGCGGGGGGGCCCCCCAAGAGACCCAGTACTTC.

In this sample, this clonotype turned up many times. This chain uses TRBV12-3 or TRBV12-4 with TRBJ1-6, with D perhaps TRBD1 (5 bases). CDR3 length equals 12 residues. The V end lost 8 bases, the J end lost 12 bases, and 14 bases lay between the germline ends. The CDR3, as DNA: TGTGCCAGCCTCGGGTGGGGGGGACCCCTCCACTTT. Translated, it gives CASLGWGGPLHF.